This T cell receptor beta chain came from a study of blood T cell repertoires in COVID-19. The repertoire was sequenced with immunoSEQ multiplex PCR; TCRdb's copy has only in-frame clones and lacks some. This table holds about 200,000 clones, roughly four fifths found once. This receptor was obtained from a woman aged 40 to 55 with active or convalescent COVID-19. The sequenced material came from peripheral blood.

CDR3 loop: CASSLRQGGNEQFF. In DNA, the CDR3 is TGTGCCAGCAGCCTCCGACAGGGGGGCAATGAGCAGTTCTTC. J is TRBJ2-1 and V is TRBV11-3; 9 nucleotides align to TRBD1. Trimming took 5 bases from V and 6 from J; bases not matched to a gene: 5. The V gene's germline CDR1 is SGHNT and CDR2 YENEEA. This CDR3 is built from 14 residues.